Below are 2 T cell receptor beta chains sequenced from a single sample in a study of STAT5B mutations in CD4+ large granular lymphocyte leukemia (dated by TCRdb to 2021 to 2024). The receptor library was made with the immunoSEQ multiplex PCR assay. Imported from immuneACCESS, the table was reduced by TCRdb to in-frame sequences with V and J called. These copies leave out some clones; in studies compared against another copy, an unresolved V gene accounts for under half, and the cause of the remainder is not known. This sample has around 34,000 clones in its table, and 65% to 90% of those were observed once. The ten biggest clones cover less than 1.5% of the sample. The sequenced sample was CD4+ T cells from blood buffy coats. Every receptor here comes from a human donor in good health.

The chain carries TRBV19 and TRBJ1-5; D remains unclear. Trimming pared 4 bases from V and 3 bases from J, leaving 13 bases between. This CDR3 spans 15 amino acids. Per germline, CDR1 LNHDA and CDR2 SQIVND (reference sequence). CDR3 residues: CASSNRVRVNQPQHF. CDR3 DNA: TGTGCCAGTAGTAATCGGGTGCGCGTCAATCAGCCCCAGCATTTT.

The V gene is TRBV6-1, the J gene TRBJ1-2; 8 bases fit TRBD1. The J segment lost 5 bases and the V segment lost 0 bases, leaving 5 bases of the junction unmatched. From germline, CDR1 is MNHNS and CDR2 SASEGT. The CDR3 length is 15 residues. CDR3 bases: TGTGCCAGCAGTGAAGCACCAGGGGGCGGGTATGGCTACACCTTC. It yields the protein CASSEAPGGGYGYTF.